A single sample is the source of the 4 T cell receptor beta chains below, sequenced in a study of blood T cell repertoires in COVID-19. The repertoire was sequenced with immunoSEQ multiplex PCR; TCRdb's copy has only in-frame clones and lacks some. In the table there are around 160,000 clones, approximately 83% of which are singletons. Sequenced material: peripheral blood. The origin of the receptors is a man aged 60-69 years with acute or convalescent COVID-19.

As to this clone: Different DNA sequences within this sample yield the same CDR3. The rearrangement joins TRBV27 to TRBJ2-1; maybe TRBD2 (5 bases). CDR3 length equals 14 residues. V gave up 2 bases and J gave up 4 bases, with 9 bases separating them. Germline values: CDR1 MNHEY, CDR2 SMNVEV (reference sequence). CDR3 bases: TGTGCCAGCAGTTTAGCGGGCCCATACAATGAGCAGTTCTTC. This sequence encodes CASSLAGPYNEQFF.

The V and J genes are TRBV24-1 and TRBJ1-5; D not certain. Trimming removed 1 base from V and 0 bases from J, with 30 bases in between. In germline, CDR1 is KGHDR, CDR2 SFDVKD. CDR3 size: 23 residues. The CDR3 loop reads CATSDFKGGWDLGGVYSNQPQHF. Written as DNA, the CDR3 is TGTGCCACCAGTGATTTTAAAGGTGGCTGGGATCTTGGCGGGGTATATAGCAATCAGCCCCAGCATTTT.

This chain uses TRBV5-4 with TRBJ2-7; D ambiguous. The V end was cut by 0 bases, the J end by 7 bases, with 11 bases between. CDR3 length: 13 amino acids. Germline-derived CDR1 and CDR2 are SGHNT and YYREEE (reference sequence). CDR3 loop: CASSLVGLKEQYF. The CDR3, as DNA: TGTGCCAGCAGCTTGGTTGGTCTAAAAGAGCAGTACTTC. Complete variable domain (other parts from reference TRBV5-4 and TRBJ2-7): ETGVTQSPTHLIKTRGQQVTLRCSSQSGHNTVSWYQQALGQGPQFIFQYYREEENGRGNFPPRFSGLQFPNYSSELNVNALELDDSALYLCASSLVGLKEQYFGPGTRLTVT.

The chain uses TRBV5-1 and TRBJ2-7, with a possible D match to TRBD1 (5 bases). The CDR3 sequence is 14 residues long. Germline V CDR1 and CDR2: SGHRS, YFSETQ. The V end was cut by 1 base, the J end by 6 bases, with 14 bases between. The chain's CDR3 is CASSLSSREVEQYF. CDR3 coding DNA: TGCGCCAGCAGCTTGAGTAGCAGGGAAGTCGAGCAGTACTTC.